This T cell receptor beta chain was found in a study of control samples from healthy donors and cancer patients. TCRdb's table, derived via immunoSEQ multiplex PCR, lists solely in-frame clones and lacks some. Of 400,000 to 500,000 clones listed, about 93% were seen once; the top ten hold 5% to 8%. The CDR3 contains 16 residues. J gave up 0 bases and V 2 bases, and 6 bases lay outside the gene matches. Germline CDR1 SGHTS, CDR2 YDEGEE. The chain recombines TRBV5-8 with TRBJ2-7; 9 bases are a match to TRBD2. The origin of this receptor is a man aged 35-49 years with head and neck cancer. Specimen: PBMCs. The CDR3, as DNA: TGTGCCAGCAGCTTCGGACTAGCGATAATCTCCTACGAGCAGTACTTC. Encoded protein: CASSFGLAIISYEQYF. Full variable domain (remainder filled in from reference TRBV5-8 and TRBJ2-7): EAGVTQSPTHLIKTRGQQATLRCSPISGHTSVYWYQQALGLGLQFLLWYDEGEERNRGNFPPRFSGRQFPNYSSELNVNALELEDSALYLCASSFGLAIISYEQYFGPGTRLTVT.